The subject of this entry is one TCR beta chain. Its antigen is unknown. The source of the sample is a study of blood T cells in healthy people across ages. General study results and limits: It was not possible, with unsorted PBMCs, to conclusively compare naive and antigen-experienced cells.

The CDR3 has 12 residues. Between the trimmed V and J ends, which lost 10 bases and 6 bases, there was a span of 15 bases. Next came a second PCR, run for about 7 to 12 cycles, which used a sample-barcoded 5' primer along with a J-beta primer mix. From the 5' RACE reads, TCRdb called clonotypes with MiXCR, one entry per CDR3 protein. The data contain some 1.8 million distinct CDR3 sequences, roughly two fifths of them seen just once; the ten biggest clones take up more than 20%. This rearrangement joins TRBV12-3 or TRBV12-4 to TRBJ1-2, with D possibly being TRBD1 (6 bases). The TCR originated in a human donor in good health. The sequencing input was blood. CDR3 nucleotides: TGTGCCACCCAATCCAGGGGCCATGGCTACACCTTC. It encodes CATQSRGHGYTF.